A single sample is the source of the 14 T cell receptor beta chains below, sequenced in a study of identical twins. TCRdb analysed the 5' RACE reads with MiXCR anew, one entry per CDR3 protein. The sample lists about 570,000 distinct CDR3 sequences, 9.6% occurring once. This same sample was also part of a study on yellow fever vaccine responses in identical twins.

The sequenced material came from PBMCs. The receptors shown here come from a woman between 18 and 30 years old in good health.

The rearrangement joins TRBV12-3 or TRBV12-4 to TRBJ2-3; no firm D call. With 2 bases removed from V and 0 bases from J, the gap between germline ends came to 12 bases. This CDR3 has 16 residues. In DNA, the CDR3 is TGTGCCAGCAGTTTACCAATGTCCGGGAGCACAGATACGCAGTATTTT. This codes for CASSLPMSGSTDTQYF.

This clonotype was counted many times. This sequence joins TRBV27 and TRBJ2-5, with D tentatively TRBD2 (5 bases). The V gene lost 5 bases and the J gene lost 1 base, with 8 bases spanning the gap. This CDR3 contains 13 residues. CDR1 is MNHEY and CDR2 is SMNVEV in the germline V gene (reference sequence). Written as DNA, the CDR3 is TGTGCCAGCAGTAGGACTCTCCAAGAGACCCAGTACTTC. Protein: CASSRTLQETQYF.

V usage is TRBV11-2 and J usage is TRBJ2-3; D may be TRBD1 (6 bases). The germline V and J ends were trimmed by 3 bases and 4 bases, with 11 bases remaining between them. This CDR3 has 14 amino acids. CDR1 is SGHAT, CDR2 FQNNGV, per germline. The CDR3 region is CASSFPNRADTQYF. The CDR3 nucleotides read TGTGCCAGCAGCTTCCCGAACAGGGCAGATACGCAGTATTTT.

This clonotype appeared a few times. The CDR3 DNA reads as TGTGCCAGCAGCGCATCCGGGACTAGCGGGAACGAGCAGTACTTC. The encoded protein is CASSASGTSGNEQYF. This chain uses TRBV7-9 with TRBJ2-7; 13 bases fit TRBD2. The germline V gene has CDR1 SEHNR and CDR2 FQNEAQ (reference sequence). The CDR3 has 15 residues. J gave up 5 bases and V 5 bases, and 6 bases lay outside the gene matches.

This clonotype was detected ten times or more. This sequence joins TRBV29-1 and TRBJ2-3; possible D gene TRBD1, 5 bases. The CDR3 length is 14 residues. Trimming pared 0 bases from V and 3 bases from J, leaving 10 bases between. CDR1 is SQVTM, CDR2 ANQGSEA, per germline. CDR3 in amino acids: CSVEEGQGTDTQYF. CDR3 coding DNA: TGCAGCGTTGAAGAAGGGCAGGGAACAGATACGCAGTATTTT.

The chain couples TRBV29-1 to TRBJ2-3; D possibly uses TRBD1 or TRBD2 (5 bases each). V lost 7 bases and J lost 3, with 11 bases in between. The CDR3 loop spans 12 amino acids. CDR1 and CDR2 from the germline V gene are SQVTM and ANQGSEA. CDR3 loop: CSGSGATDTQYF. The CDR3 DNA is TGCAGCGGGTCCGGGGCGACAGATACGCAGTATTTT.

This clonotype was picked up many times. The V call is TRBV6-1, the J call TRBJ1-1; tentative D call: TRBD1 (5 bases). CDR3 length: 14 residues. The germline V gene encodes CDR1 MNHNS and CDR2 SASEGT. Trimming removed 6 bases at V and 1 base at J, with 12 bases between. The CDR3 loop is CASRRAGRNTEAFF. In DNA form, the CDR3 reads TGTGCCAGCAGGAGGGCAGGGAGGAACACTGAAGCTTTCTTT.

The chain joins TRBV11-2 to TRBJ2-5, with 15 bases identical to TRBD2. V was pared by 3 bases and J by 5 bases, with 10 bases of the junction left unmatched. The CDR3 length is 18 residues. Germline values: CDR1 SGHAT, CDR2 FQNNGV. The CDR3 DNA is TGTGCCAGCAGCTTTGGACTAGCGGGGGGGCCGCCCCTGGAGACCCAGTACTTC. This gives the protein CASSFGLAGGPPLETQYF.

This clonotype has ten or more counts. The chain employs TRBV12-3 or TRBV12-4 and TRBJ1-5; possible D gene TRBD1, 6 bases. The CDR3 covers 14 residues. Trimming pared 5 bases from V and 5 bases from J, leaving 13 bases between. This CDR3 reads CASSITGTDQPQHF. CDR3 bases: TGTGCCAGCAGTATCACAGGGACGGATCAGCCCCAGCATTTT.

V and J are TRBV19 and TRBJ2-3; TRBD2 agrees at 8 bases. The CDR3 runs 14 residues. Trimming cost V 9 bases and J 0 bases; bases outside gene matches: 5. Germline CDR1 reads LNHDA; CDR2 reads SQIVND (reference sequence). The CDR3 protein is CASQSGSSTDTQYF. The CDR3 nucleotides are TGTGCCAGCCAAAGCGGGAGTAGCACAGATACGCAGTATTTT.

V gene TRBV30 combines with J gene TRBJ1-1; D not certain. Between the trimmed V and J ends, which lost 2 bases and 1 base, there was a span of 11 bases. CDR3 length: 14 amino acids. Germline V CDR1 and CDR2: GTSNPN, SVGIG (reference sequence). Written as DNA, the CDR3 is TGTGCCTGGAGTACCGGGCGAACGAACACTGAAGCTTTCTTT. Its protein product is CAWSTGRTNTEAFF. Looking up the rest from reference TRBV30 and TRBJ1-1 gives the full variable domain: SQTIHQWPATLVQPVGSPLSLECTVEGTSNPNLYWYRQAAGRGLQLLFYSVGIGQISSEVPQNLSASRPQDRQFILSSKKLLLSDSGFYLCAWSTGRTNTEAFFGQGTRLTVV.

This rearrangement joins TRBV7-9 to TRBJ2-2, with 9 bases that match TRBD1. Germline CDR1 and CDR2: SEHNR and FQNEAQ (reference sequence). V shed 3 bases and J 6 bases; nucleotides not matched to a gene: 5. This CDR3 region has 15 residues. The CDR3 coding sequence is TGTGCCAGCAGCTTCAACGGACAGGGGTCCGGGGAGCTGTTTTTT. The encoded protein is CASSFNGQGSGELFF.

This clonotype showed up many times. The V call is TRBV5-1, the J call TRBJ2-5; TRBD1 aligns across 11 bases. The CDR3 consists of 15 residues. V shed 3 bases and J 3 bases; nucleotides not matched to a gene: 4. Germline CDR1 SGHRS, CDR2 YFSETQ. CDR3 amino acids: CASSYGTGGKETQYF. The CDR3 DNA follows: TGCGCCAGCAGCTACGGGACAGGGGGTAAAGAGACCCAGTACTTC. The whole variable domain, filled in from reference TRBV5-1 and TRBJ2-5, reads KAGVTQTPRYLIKTRGQQVTLSCSPISGHRSVSWYQQTPGQGLQFLFEYFSETQRNKGNFPGRFSGRQFSNSRSEMNVSTLELGDSALYLCASSYGTGGKETQYFGPGTRLLVL.

This clonotype was detected a few times. V is TRBV5-1 and J is TRBJ1-2; D is uncertain. CDR1 SGHRS and CDR2 YFSETQ come from the germline V gene. The CDR3 totals 14 residues. The germline V and J ends were trimmed by 4 bases and 3 bases, with 13 bases remaining between them. The CDR3 spells CASSRSSGDYGYTF. The DNA of the CDR3 is TGCGCCAGCAGCCGATCAAGTGGGGACTATGGCTACACCTTC. Variable domain in full (rest from reference TRBV5-1 and TRBJ1-2): KAGVTQTPRYLIKTRGQQVTLSCSPISGHRSVSWYQQTPGQGLQFLFEYFSETQRNKGNFPGRFSGRQFSNSRSEMNVSTLELGDSALYLCASSRSSGDYGYTFGSGTRLTVV.